A single sample gave rise to the 4 T cell receptor beta chains below, sequenced in a study of T cells in Graves' hyperthyroidism and ophthalmopathy. Authors of the study amplified TCR beta CDR3 regions from RNA transcripts. Carried out on the TCR CDR3, a first-round RT-PCR used the HTBI primer set. From the multiplex PCR reads, TCRdb called clonotypes with MiXCR, one entry per CDR3 protein. Of 530,000 or so distinct CDR3 sequences listed, under 20% are singletons. Specimen: blood. These receptors originate from a woman in her late teens or twenties with Graves' ophthalmopathy.

This clonotype was recorded a few times. This chain joins TRBV14 and TRBJ1-2; D is unclear. The CDR3 spans 13 residues. Germline values: CDR1 SGHDN, CDR2 FVKESK. With 3 bases removed from V and 0 bases from J, the gap between germline ends came to 5 bases. The chain's CDR3 is CASSHSPNYGYTF. In DNA, the CDR3 is TGTGCCAGCAGCCATTCGCCTAACTATGGCTACACCTTC.

The chain has TRBV6-5 and TRBJ2-1; unclear D gene. Trimming cost V 4 bases and J 0 bases, with 16 bases left between them. From germline, CDR1 is MNHEY and CDR2 SVGAGI. This CDR3 is built from 17 residues. The CDR3 sequence is CASSSSPGRSSYNEQFF. DNA of the CDR3: TGTGCCAGCAGTTCCAGCCCGGGCAGGAGCTCCTACAATGAGCAGTTCTTC.

This clonotype showed up many times. The CDR3 region has the DNA TGCAGTGCTCGGGGACAGGGCACAGATACGCAGTATTTT. It encodes CSARGQGTDTQYF. V usage is TRBV20-1 and J usage is TRBJ2-3; TRBD1 matches 8 bases. V shed 5 bases and J 1 base; nucleotides not matched to a gene: 2. The CDR3 runs to 13 residues. Germline assignment: CDR1 DFQATT and CDR2 SNEGSKA (reference sequence).

Of note for this clonotype: Since the CDR3 does not end with the conserved phenylalanine or tryptophan, this likely comes from a read error. The chain links TRBV6-2 or TRBV6-3 to TRBJ2-7; TRBD2 agrees at 7 bases. This CDR3 is 12 amino acids long. With 8 bases clipped from V and 3 bases from J, the junction kept 4 bases outside the gene matches. CDR1 and CDR2 from the germline V gene are MNHEY and SVGEGT. CDR3 sequence (DNA): TGTGCCAGCTGGGCGGGAGTCTACGAGCAGTACCTC. Translated, it gives CASWAGVYEQYL.